The 3 T cell receptor beta chains below come from one sample, sequenced in a study of T cell responses to AZD1222 COVID-19 vaccine. Libraries were prepared by immunoSEQ multiplex PCR; TCRdb keeps only in-frame clonotypes and omits some of them. The sample has about 15,000 clones; about 85% are singletons. Sequencing used peripheral blood, obtained 28 days after the second AZD1222 dose. The receptors stem from an adult who received the AZD1222 COVID-19 vaccine.

This sequence joins TRBV18 and TRBJ2-1; 7 nucleotides agree with TRBD2. V lost 3 bases to trimming and J lost 0 bases; unmatched junction nucleotides: 8. The CDR3 covers 17 residues. Germline assignment: CDR1 KGHSH and CDR2 LQKENI. The CDR3 coding sequence is TGTGCCAGCTCACCCACCCCTAGCGGAAGCTCCTACAATGAGCAGTTCTTC. This codes for CASSPTPSGSSYNEQFF.

V gene TRBV5-1 combines with J gene TRBJ2-2; the D gene could be TRBD1 or TRBD2 (5 bases each). The V gene lost 1 base and the J gene lost 2 bases, with 12 bases spanning the gap. The CDR3 spans 16 residues. Germline V gene lookup returns CDR1 SGHRS and CDR2 YFSETQ. The CDR3 spells CASSLTPGTNTGELFF. The CDR3 DNA reads as TGCGCCAGCAGCTTGACCCCAGGGACCAACACCGGGGAGCTGTTTTTT. The full variable domain, in which reference TRBV5-1 and TRBJ2-2 provide the parts outside the CDR3, is KAGVTQTPRYLIKTRGQQVTLSCSPISGHRSVSWYQQTPGQGLQFLFEYFSETQRNKGNFPGRFSGRQFSNSRSEMNVSTLELGDSALYLCASSLTPGTNTGELFFGEGSRLTVL.

This chain links TRBV3-1 (or the pseudogene TRBV3-2) with TRBJ2-3; D not certain. CDR3 length: 15 residues. The germline CDR1 and CDR2 sequences are LGHDT and YNNKEL (reference sequence). V gave up 0 bases and J gave up 0 bases, with 7 bases separating them. CDR3 residues: CASSQDPGSTDTQYF. Written as DNA, the CDR3 is TGTGCCAGCAGCCAAGACCCAGGCAGCACAGATACGCAGTATTTT.